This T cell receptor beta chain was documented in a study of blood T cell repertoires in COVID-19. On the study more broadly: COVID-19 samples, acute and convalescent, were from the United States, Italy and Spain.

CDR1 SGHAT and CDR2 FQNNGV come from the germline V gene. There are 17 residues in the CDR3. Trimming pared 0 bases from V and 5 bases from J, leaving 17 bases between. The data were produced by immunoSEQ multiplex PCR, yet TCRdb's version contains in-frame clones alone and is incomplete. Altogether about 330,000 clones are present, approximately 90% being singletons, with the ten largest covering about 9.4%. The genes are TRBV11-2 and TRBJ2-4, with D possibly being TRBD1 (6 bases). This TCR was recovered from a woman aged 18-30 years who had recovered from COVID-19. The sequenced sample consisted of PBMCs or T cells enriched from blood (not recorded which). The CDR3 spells CASSLDRVTGPQNIQYF. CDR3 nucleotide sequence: TGTGCCAGCAGCTTAGATAGGGTTACAGGGCCCCAAAACATTCAGTACTTC. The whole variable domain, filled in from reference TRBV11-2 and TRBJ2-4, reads EAGVAQSPRYKIIEKRQSVAFWCNPISGHATLYWYQQILGQGPKLLIQFQNNGVVDDSQLPKDRFSAERLKGVDSTLKIQPAKLEDSAVYLCASSLDRVTGPQNIQYFGAGTRLSVL.